These 8 T cell receptor beta chains share one sample of origin, sequenced in a study of T cell responses to AZD1222 COVID-19 vaccine. Assay: immunoSEQ multiplex PCR; the TCRdb copy retains only in-frame clones and omits some. The sample holds about 120,000 clones, roughly nine tenths seen once. The specimen comprised peripheral blood, sampled on day 0 of AZD1222 vaccination. The receptors shown here come from an adult in good health.

The rearrangement uses TRBV6-5 and TRBJ1-5; D possibly corresponds to TRBD1 (6 bases). The V end was cut by 8 bases, the J end by 1 base, with 12 bases between. The CDR3 consists of 14 residues. CDR1 is MNHEY, CDR2 SVGAGI, per germline. The CDR3 reads CASQLTGSNQPQHF. CDR3 in DNA: TGTGCCAGCCAATTAACAGGGAGCAATCAGCCCCAGCATTTT.

The CDR3, as DNA: TGTGCCTGGATTAGGCAGGAGACCCAGTACTTC. This sequence encodes CAWIRQETQYF. V and J are TRBV30 and TRBJ2-5, with D unclear. Trimming took off 4 bases at V and 5 bases at J, with 8 bases between the two ends. This CDR3 has 11 residues. CDR1 and CDR2 (germline): GTSNPN, SVGIG (reference sequence). Filled out from reference TRBV30 and TRBJ2-5, the complete variable domain reads SQTIHQWPATLVQPVGSPLSLECTVEGTSNPNLYWYRQAAGRGLQLLFYSVGIGQISSEVPQNLSASRPQDRQFILSSKKLLLSDSGFYLCAWIRQETQYFGPGTRLLVL.

V gene TRBV9 combines with J gene TRBJ2-3; tentatively, D is TRBD1 or TRBD2 (5 bases each). Deletions cut 1 base from V and 4 bases from J, with 16 bases between. Germline V gives CDR1 SGDLS, CDR2 YYNGEE. This CDR3 has 16 amino acids. CDR3 amino acids: CASSVSTGQSADTQYF. DNA of the CDR3: TGTGCCAGCAGCGTATCCACGGGGCAGAGTGCAGATACGCAGTATTTT.

The CDR3 DNA reads TGCAGCGTTCCGCAGGAAATGAGTGGCTACACCTTC. Translated: CSVPQEMSGYTF. V usage is TRBV29-1 and J usage is TRBJ1-2; D is unresolved. Trimming shortened V by 5 bases and J by 7 bases, and 14 bases separated the two germline ends. The V gene's germline CDR1 is SQVTM and CDR2 ANQGSEA. The CDR3 sequence is 12 residues long.

This chain uses TRBV27 with TRBJ2-5; tentatively, D is TRBD2 (6 bases). Germline CDR1 MNHEY, CDR2 SMNVEV (reference sequence). Trimming left V 3 bases short and J 3 bases short, with 8 bases between. The CDR3 loop spans 13 amino acids. The CDR3 nucleotides are TGTGCCAGCAGTTTTGTAGCGGAAGAGACCCAGTACTTC. Amino acids: CASSFVAEETQYF.

The chain uses TRBV7-9 and TRBJ1-2; no firm D call. The CDR3 contains 16 residues. The germline V gene encodes CDR1 SEHNR and CDR2 FQNEAQ (reference sequence). Trimming pared 3 bases from V and 0 bases from J, leaving 14 bases between. CDR3 residues: CASSFGPRITNYGYTF. Written as DNA, the CDR3 is TGTGCCAGCAGCTTTGGGCCGCGAATCACTAACTATGGCTACACCTTC.

The chain couples TRBV19 to TRBJ2-3; D remains unclear. Trimming took 7 bases from V and 1 from J, leaving 9 bases between them. The CDR3 spans 13 residues. The germline gives CDR1 LNHDA, CDR2 SQIVND (reference sequence). The CDR3 sequence: CASKRWGTDTQYF. The CDR3, as DNA: TGTGCCAGTAAAAGGTGGGGCACAGATACGCAGTATTTT. Complete variable domain (other parts from reference TRBV19 and TRBJ2-3): DGGITQSPKYLFRKEGQNVTLSCEQNLNHDAMYWYRQDPGQGLRLIYYSQIVNDFQKGDIAEGYSVSREKKESFPLTVTSAQKNPTAFYLCASKRWGTDTQYFGPGTRLTVL.

This sequence joins TRBV30 and TRBJ1-3; D call uncertain. The V and J ends lost 0 bases and 9 bases respectively, with 6 bases between them. Germline-derived CDR1 and CDR2 are GTSNPN and SVGIG (reference sequence). This CDR3 contains 11 residues. DNA of the CDR3: TGTGCCTGGAGTGTAGTGGGCACCATATATTTT. Amino acids: CAWSVVGTIYF.